This T cell receptor beta chain is from a study of HIV-infected patients and healthy controls (dated by TCRdb to between 2012 and 2015). Notes on the research overall: Whether deep TCR repertoire sequencing of small blood samples from HIV patients could capture immune perturbation and reconstitution was tested in the study. The paper's findings and limits, for the study overall: During therapy, a significant decrease in frequency was seen for HIV-associated CDR3s, whereas no significant change was found for CMV-associated CDR3s, although most of them became more frequent. Slight age and sex profile differences between the study cohorts did not explain the observed diversity differences. More CDR3s were shared between individuals among healthy controls than among HIV+ patients, as measured by Jaccard index and by the count of highly shared sequences. Alpha-chain CDR3s from MAIT cells appeared at high frequency in healthy controls but were severely depleted in HIV+ repertoires. Only sixteen HIV-infected individuals were processed, which the authors considered a major limit on how widely the findings apply. Eight alpha and eight beta V genes showed significantly different mean usage between HIV-infected patients and controls. HIV-infected repertoires had significantly higher mean Gini indices than controls, possibly reflecting oligoclonality. Differing numbers of distinct sequences in patients and controls hindered comparison, and size-matching assigned excessive weight to rare events in the HIV-infected data. HLA typing of donors was not performed in the study. Using whole blood restricted sequencing depth and prevented separating the dynamics of distinct T-cell subpopulations. The pairing of alpha and beta chains was not determined in the samples. In HIV-infected patients, the apparent post-therapy recovery of the Gini index was not replicated in size-matched repertoire data. Healthy control repertoires showed roughly threefold more distinct CDR3s and higher Shannon diversity than untreated HIV+ repertoires.

Using SuperScript III with primers targeting the alpha and beta constant regions, 400 to 550 ng of RNA was reverse transcribed. Alpha and beta chain libraries were generated separately via chain-specific third strand synthesis with multiplexing indices. The protocol used a single primer pair to amplify all rearrangements within a chain, which avoided primer bias, and attached molecular barcodes to each cDNA molecule. The SP2 sequencing primer site and a random hexamer were carried on a 5' RACE adapter, to which purified cDNA was joined by T4 RNA Ligase 1. With slow temperature ramps used to favor optimal annealing, second strand synthesis was primed from the SP2 site with Phusion polymerase. The 12-nucleotide barcode on each molecule comprised two random hexamer sequences, both introduced before amplification and concatenated. P5 and P7 adapter elements plus a second index were added in a short first PCR, which was followed by a roughly 21-cycle amplification PCR with P5s and P7 primers. The libraries went through around 26 PCR cycles in total, were quantified on a Qubit, were sized on a Bioanalyzer, and were diluted to roughly 4 nM. Sequencing of the normalized libraries was performed on an Illumina MiSeq with 2 x 250 paired-end kits. MinElute columns were the means by which the reverse transcription reactions were cleaned up, and the reactions were eluted into approximately 10 ul Tris-Cl. The adapter ligations were run for around 23 hours at 16 degrees C, and AMPure XP beads at a 1:1 ratio were afterwards used to clean them. In the original analysis: A modified Decombinator that output V, J, insert and barcode information was used to process the demultiplexed FASTQ files. Sequences that shared a barcode but differed from the dominant sequence were discarded as errors, and original cDNA molecules were estimated by counting barcodes clustered at Levenshtein distance 3. Downstream analyses used R packages ineq, vegan, igraph and RCytoscape, with IMGT nomenclature and CDR3 definitions. V gene usage was computed over distinct sequences, each TCR counted once to avoid skew from clonal expansion. Within a donor, similarity networks joined unique CDR3 amino acid sequences in every case where two of them were separated by a single Levenshtein edit. The authors compiled published HIV-specific CDR3s (approximately 90 alpha, some 700 beta) and CMV-specific CDR3s (about 14 alpha, more than 200 beta) and searched for them in the repertoires. Lower sequence numbers were not the cause of the decreased diversity in patients, as random subsampling to size-matched repertoires showed. TCRdb passed the public sequencing reads through fastp at Q25 and MiXCR, retaining productive beta sequences. One record per CDR3 amino acid sequence lists the most common genes and DNA. In this record, the V and J calls reflect TCRdb's handling and not the investigators' own analysis. The sample includes 15,000 to 20,000 distinct CDR3 sequences, with around a tenth observed a single time. The top ten clonotypes cover about 3% of the sample.

Based on the germline V gene, the CDR1 and CDR2 sequences are MGHRA and YSYEKL. V is pared back by 6 bases and J by 8 bases, with 24 bases lying between the germline termini. The CDR3 starts with the cysteine, ends with the phenylalanine, and has 16 residues. The only DNA kept is the CDR3, 48 bases in frame from the first base. The table lists this clonotype with many counts. Which antigen it targets is not known. No base quality values were provided; no much bigger clone lies one nucleotide off. Whole blood was used without cell fractionation, so the repertoire reflected all unsorted peripheral T cells. As controls, ten healthy donors without infection were sampled, and about 40% of the ten donors were sampled a second time around 14 weeks later. For RNA extraction, 2.5 ml of peripheral blood was drawn into Tempus tubes. Residual genomic DNA was removed with the TURBO-DNase kit and globin mRNA was depleted with GLOBINclear.

Recombination joined TRBV4-1 with TRBJ2-3; the D gene is perhaps TRBD2, on 6 matching bases. The specimen sequenced was blood. The receptor was derived from an adult in good health. CDR3 reads: CASSSLVGLTEGTQYF. Here is the DNA: TGCGCCAGCAGTTCCCTAGTGGGTTTGACGGAGGGTACGCAGTATTTT.